The 21 T cell receptor beta chains in this list originate from one sample, sequenced in a study of Graves' ophthalmopathy and Graves' hyperthyroidism. RNA transcripts provided the template for amplifying TCR beta CDR3 regions. An opening RT-PCR round employed HTBI primers and preceded a second-round multiplex PCR. One entry per CDR3 protein results from TCRdb running MiXCR on the multiplex PCR reads. The sample records about 740,000 distinct CDR3 sequences, approximately 40% being singletons. Sequenced input: peripheral blood. These receptors came from an adult man with Graves' ophthalmopathy.

This clonotype was detected ten times or more. The chain combines TRBV12-3 or TRBV12-4 with TRBJ1-5; 7 nucleotides line up with TRBD1. V lost 5 bases, J lost 2 bases, and 9 bases stayed unmatched. The CDR3 length is 16 residues. CDR3 nucleotides: TGTGCCAGCAGTCCGACGACAGGGTTGGGCAATCAGCCCCAGCATTTT. Protein sequence: CASSPTTGLGNQPQHF.

The gene calls are TRBV5-1 and TRBJ1-3; D is unresolved. The CDR3 is made up of 16 amino acids. V shed 0 bases and J shed 0 bases, with 10 bases lying between them. Per germline, CDR1 SGHRS and CDR2 YFSETQ. CDR3 bases: TGCGCCAGCAGCTTGGCGATCCGGGACTCTGGAAACACCATATATTTT. Protein product: CASSLAIRDSGNTIYF.

This clonotype was seen repeatedly, ten times or more. The chain joins TRBV9 to TRBJ1-2, with a tentative D call TRBD1 (6 bases). This CDR3 contains 15 residues. In germline, CDR1 is SGDLS, CDR2 YYNGEE. Trimming shortened V by 3 bases and J by 4 bases, and 16 bases separated the two germline ends. Here the CDR3 DNA reads TGTGCCAGCAGCGCGGGAGGGGGGACAAGCTATGGCTACACCTTC. Encoded protein: CASSAGGGTSYGYTF.

This clonotype has a handful of counts. The V call is TRBV24-1, the J call TRBJ1-5, with 8 bases that match TRBD1. V was pared by 11 bases and J by 5 bases, with 13 bases of the junction left unmatched. Germline V gene sequence: CDR1 KGHDR, CDR2 SFDVKD. The length of the CDR3 is 15 residues. CDR3 sequence (DNA): TGTGCCAGCAGAAGGGAGACAGGGGCGTATCAGCCCCAGCATTTT. Its protein is CASRRETGAYQPQHF.

This clonotype was observed many times. CDR3 sequence: CASGRTGRYGYTF. The DNA of the CDR3 is TGTGCCAGCGGGAGGACAGGCCGGTATGGCTACACCTTC. The rearrangement links TRBV2 to TRBJ1-2; TRBD1 agrees at 7 bases. CDR1 and CDR2 from the germline V gene are SNHLY and FYNNEI. Trimming at V came to 8 bases and at J to 5 bases, leaving 8 bases not matched to a gene. The CDR3 is 13 amino acids.

The table lists this clonotype with a few counts. The chain has TRBV20-1 and TRBJ1-5; 7 bases fit TRBD1. V lost 2 bases and J lost 1; bases outside the gene matches: 14. The CDR3 length is 18 residues. Germline V gives CDR1 DFQATT, CDR2 SNEGSKA (reference sequence). CDR3 amino acids: CSARSTLTGEESNQPQHF. In nucleotides, the CDR3 is TGCAGTGCTAGAAGTACCTTAACAGGGGAGGAGAGCAATCAGCCCCAGCATTTT.

Concerning this clonotype: A much larger clone is a single base away; this may be a read error. The chain employs TRBV11-2 and TRBJ2-7, with D perhaps given as TRBD1 or TRBD2 (5 bases each). V dropped 2 bases and J dropped 2 bases, with 13 bases sitting between them. Per germline, CDR1 SGHAT and CDR2 FQNNGV. The length of the CDR3 is 15 residues. This CDR3 reads CASSLLGALTYEQYF. The DNA of the CDR3 is TGTGCCAGCAGCTTACTCGGGGCCCTGACCTACGAGCAGTACTTC.

The rearrangement uses TRBV2 and TRBJ2-7, with 12 bases lining up with TRBD2. With V trimmed by 6 bases and J by 3 bases, 9 bases remained unmatched. The length of the CDR3 is 16 residues. CDR1 and CDR2 from the germline V gene are SNHLY and FYNNEI. The CDR3 protein is CASRPKLAGGVYEQYF. CDR3 DNA: TGTGCCAGCAGACCCAAGCTAGCGGGAGGGGTCTACGAGCAGTACTTC. Full variable domain (missing parts from reference TRBV2 and TRBJ2-7): EPEVTQTPSHQVTQMGQEVILRCVPISNHLYFYWYRQILGQKVEFLVSFYNNEISEKSEIFDDQFSVERPDGSNFTLKIRSTKLEDSAMYFCASRPKLAGGVYEQYFGPGTRLTVT.

The chain uses TRBV7-2 and TRBJ1-4; D remains ambiguous. Germline loops: CDR1 SGHTA, CDR2 FQGNSA. Trimming took off 5 bases at V and 8 bases at J, with 18 bases between the two ends. The CDR3 runs to 15 residues. CDR3 nucleotide sequence: TGTGCCAGCAGCCAAGAGGGCAGTGTAAAAGAAAAACTGTTTTTT. It is translated as CASSQEGSVKEKLFF.

The chain combines TRBV19 with TRBJ1-5; D is unclear. CDR1 is LNHDA and CDR2 is SQIVND in the germline V gene (reference sequence). The CDR3 loop spans 15 amino acids. The V end lost 3 bases, the J end lost 0 bases, and 9 bases lay between the germline ends. The CDR3: CASSINRYSNQPQHF. The CDR3, as DNA: TGTGCCAGTAGTATTAACAGATATAGCAATCAGCCCCAGCATTTT.

This sequence joins TRBV20-1 and TRBJ2-3; D ambiguous. The germline V and J ends were trimmed by 6 bases and 5 bases, with 15 bases remaining between them. Germline loops: CDR1 DFQATT, CDR2 SNEGSKA (reference sequence). The CDR3 consists of 13 residues. Written as DNA, the CDR3 is TGCAGTGCCCCGACTCTAAAGGGAGATACGCAGTATTTT. Its translation: CSAPTLKGDTQYF.

This chain connects TRBV6-5 to TRBJ1-5, with D unclear. Germline assignment: CDR1 MNHEY and CDR2 SVGAGI. This CDR3 is built from 16 residues. Deletions cut 4 bases from V and 1 base from J, with 14 bases between. The CDR3: CASSSRLPSSNQPQHF. CDR3 sequence (DNA): TGTGCCAGCAGTTCCCGACTCCCGTCGAGCAATCAGCCCCAGCATTTT.

This clonotype was seen at least ten times. The gene calls are TRBV9 and TRBJ1-6, with TRBD1 matching over 8 bases. The CDR3 has 14 amino acids. Germline V gives CDR1 SGDLS, CDR2 YYNGEE. The J segment lost 10 bases and the V segment lost 5 bases, leaving 8 bases of the junction unmatched. The CDR3 is CASRGQGAGSPLHF. The CDR3 DNA is TGTGCCAGCAGGGGCCAGGGGGCAGGATCACCCCTCCACTTT.

This clonotype has a handful of counts. The J gene is TRBJ1-1, the V gene TRBV5-5; D is ambiguous. The germline V gene has CDR1 SGHKS and CDR2 YYEKEE (reference sequence). V lost 0 bases and J 5 bases, leaving 14 bases between the germline ends. CDR3 length equals 15 residues. The CDR3 reads CASSLVERAITEAFF. The CDR3 nucleotides are TGTGCCAGCAGCTTGGTGGAAAGGGCCATTACTGAAGCTTTCTTT.

This clonotype appeared many times. The gene calls are TRBV25-1 and TRBJ1-1; a weak D match, TRBD1 (5 bases). V lost 3 bases and J lost 1, with 12 bases in between. CDR3 length equals 15 residues. Germline V lookup: CDR1 MGHDK, CDR2 SYGVNS. CDR3 bases: TGTGCCAGCAGTGAGGGTAGTGGGGGGAACACTGAAGCTTTCTTT. It specifies CASSEGSGGNTEAFF. The full variable domain, rest sourced from reference TRBV25-1 and TRBJ1-1, is EADIYQTPRYLVIGTGKKITLECSQTMGHDKMYWYQQDPGMELHLIHYSYGVNSTEKGDLSSESTVSRIRTEHFPLTLESARPSHTSQYLCASSEGSGGNTEAFFGQGTRLTVV.

This clonotype was detected a few times. The genes are TRBV20-1 and TRBJ2-7; D unresolved. V was shortened by 5 bases and J by 2 bases, with 7 bases between the two germline ends. Per the germline V gene, CDR1 is DFQATT and CDR2 is SNEGSKA (reference sequence). CDR3 length equals 11 residues. The CDR3 DNA sequence: TGCAGTGCTCCGGACCCCTACGAGCAGTACTTC. This sequence encodes CSAPDPYEQYF.

CDR3 nucleotide sequence: TGTGCCAGCAGCTTAGCCGGGACAAGGTATCGCAATGAGCAGTTCTTC. Its translation is CASSLAGTRYRNEQFF. V usage is TRBV11-1 and J usage is TRBJ2-7, with a tentative D call TRBD1 (6 bases). The end of the DNA is better explained by TRBJ2-1, so the J call may be wrong. CDR3 length: 16 residues. Germline lookup yields CDR1 SGHAT and CDR2 FQDESV (reference sequence).

The table lists this clonotype with many counts. The rearrangement links TRBV7-9 to TRBJ2-5; D is perhaps TRBD2 (7 bases). The germline gives CDR1 SEHNR, CDR2 FQNEAQ (reference sequence). The V gene lost 4 bases and the J gene lost 4 bases, with 10 bases spanning the gap. The length of the CDR3 is 13 residues. The DNA for the CDR3 is TGTGCCAGCAGCTACAGGGAGGGAGAGACCCAGTACTTC. Encoded protein: CASSYREGETQYF.

This clonotype was observed many times. V and J are TRBV14 and TRBJ2-5; the D gene is possibly TRBD2 (7 bases). The CDR3 is 13 amino acids. The V end was cut by 5 bases, the J end by 5 bases, with 12 bases between. Germline CDR1 reads SGHDN; CDR2 reads FVKESK. The CDR3 loop reads CASSNREGETQYF. The CDR3, as DNA: TGTGCCAGCAGCAACAGGGAGGGGGAGACCCAGTACTTC.

This rearrangement joins TRBV7-2 to TRBJ2-5; possible D gene TRBD1, 5 bases. The CDR3 length is 15 residues. The germline gives CDR1 SGHTA, CDR2 FQGNSA. Trimming left V 5 bases short and J 1 base short, with 14 bases between. CDR3: CASSGPRDSQETQYF. CDR3 DNA: TGTGCCAGCAGCGGACCCCGCGACAGCCAAGAGACCCAGTACTTC.

This chain connects TRBV7-2 to TRBJ2-5, with D perhaps TRBD2 (7 bases). Germline V gene data show CDR1 as SGHTA and CDR2 as FQGNSA. CDR3 size: 16 residues. With 5 bases removed from V and 3 bases from J, the gap between germline ends came to 19 bases. The CDR3 loop reads CASSLLAGALEETQYF. Here the CDR3 DNA reads TGTGCCAGCAGCCTACTGGCGGGGGCGCTGGAAGAGACCCAGTACTTC. Based on the CDR3 plus reference TRBV7-2 and TRBJ2-5, the full variable domain is GAGVSQSPSNKVTEKGKDVELRCDPISGHTALYWYRQSLGQGLEFLIYFQGNSAPDKSGLPSDRFSAERTGGSVSTLTIQRTQQEDSAVYLCASSLLAGALEETQYFGPGTRLLVL.